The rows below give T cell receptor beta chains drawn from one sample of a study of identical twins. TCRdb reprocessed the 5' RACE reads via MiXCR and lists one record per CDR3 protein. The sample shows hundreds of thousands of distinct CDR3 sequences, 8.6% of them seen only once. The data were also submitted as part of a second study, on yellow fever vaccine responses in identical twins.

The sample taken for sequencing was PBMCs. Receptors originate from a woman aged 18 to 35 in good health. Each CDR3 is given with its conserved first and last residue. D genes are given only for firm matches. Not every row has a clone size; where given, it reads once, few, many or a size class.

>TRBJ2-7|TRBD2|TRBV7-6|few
CASSLEASGGFEQYF
TGTGCCAGCAGCTTAGAGGCTAGCGGGGGGTTTGAGCAGTACTTC
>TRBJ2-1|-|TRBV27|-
CASSLLRQEEDEQFF
TGTGCCAGCAGTTTATTGAGACAGGAGGAGGATGAGCAGTTCTTC
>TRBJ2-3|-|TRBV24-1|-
CATSGGQPRTDTQYF
TGTGCCACCAGCGGGGGACAGCCTCGCACAGATACGCAGTATTTT
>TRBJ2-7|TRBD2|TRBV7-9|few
CASSPSSGPYEQYF
TGTGCCAGCAGCCCTTCTAGCGGCCCCTACGAGCAGTACTTC
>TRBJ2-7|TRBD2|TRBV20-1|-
CSARTPYGGEQYF
TGCAGTGCCAGGACCCCCTACGGGGGGGAGCAGTACTTC
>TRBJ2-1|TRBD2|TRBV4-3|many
CASSPRAGERNEQFF
TGCGCCAGCAGTCCAAGAGCGGGAGAGAGGAATGAGCAGTTCTTC
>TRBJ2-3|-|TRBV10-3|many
CAIFRGTSTDTQYF
TGTGCCATCTTCCGGGGAACTAGCACAGATACGCAGTATTTT
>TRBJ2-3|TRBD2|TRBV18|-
CASSLAGQTTDTQYF
TGTGCCAGCTCACTAGCGGGACAAACCACAGATACGCAGTATTTT
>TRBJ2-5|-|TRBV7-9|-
CASSLSSAGGKTQYF
TGTGCCAGCAGCTTGTCGTCGGCAGGGGGGAAGACCCAGTACTTC
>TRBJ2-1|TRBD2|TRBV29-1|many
CSVGTSGGANEQFF
TGCAGCGTAGGGACTAGCGGGGGGGCAAATGAGCAGTTCTTC
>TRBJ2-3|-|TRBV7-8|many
CASSSGGPSDTQYF
TGTGCCAGCAGCTCAGGAGGGCCATCTGATACGCAGTATTTT
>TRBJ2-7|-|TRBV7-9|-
CASSIGGGISYEQYF
TGTGCCAGCAGCATAGGGGGTGGTATCTCCTACGAGCAGTACTTC
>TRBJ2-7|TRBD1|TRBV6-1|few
CASRRRDRAIGEQYF
TGTGCCAGCAGACGCCGGGACAGGGCAATAGGAGAGCAGTACTTC
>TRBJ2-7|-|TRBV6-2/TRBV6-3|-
CASSYLGQSLTNSYEQYF
TGTGCCAGCAGTTACCTGGGGCAAAGCCTGACGAACTCCTACGAGCAGTACTTC
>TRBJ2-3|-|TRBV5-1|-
CASSRDGDTQYF
TGCGCCAGCAGCAGGGACGGAGATACGCAGTATTTT
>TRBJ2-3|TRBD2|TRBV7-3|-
CASSLTGLAGAITDTQYF
TGTGCCAGCAGCTTAACGGGACTAGCGGGGGCCATCACAGATACGCAGTATTTT
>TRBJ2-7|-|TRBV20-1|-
CSASMGTSSYEQYF
TGCAGTGCTAGCATGGGGACGAGCTCCTACGAGCAGTACTTC
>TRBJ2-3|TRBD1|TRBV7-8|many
CASSLVQGPTDTQYF
TGTGCCAGCAGCTTAGTACAGGGGCCCACAGATACGCAGTATTTT
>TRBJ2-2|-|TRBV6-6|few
CASTYKNTGELFF
TGTGCCAGCACCTATAAGAACACCGGGGAGCTGTTTTTT
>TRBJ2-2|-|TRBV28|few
CATERDKNTGELFF
TGTGCCACCGAACGGGACAAAAACACCGGGGAGCTGTTTTTT
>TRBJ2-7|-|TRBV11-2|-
CASSADSLFSYEQYF
TGTGCCAGCAGCGCCGACAGCCTGTTTTCCTACGAGCAGTACTTC
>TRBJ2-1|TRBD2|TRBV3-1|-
CASSPSGRPVNEQFF
TGTGCCAGCAGCCCTAGCGGGAGGCCTGTTAATGAGCAGTTCTTC
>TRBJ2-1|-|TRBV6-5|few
CASSYLLPTNNEQFF
TGTGCCAGCAGTTATTTACTTCCCACCAACAATGAGCAGTTCTTC
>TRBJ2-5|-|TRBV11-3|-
CASSPVDSETQYF
TGTGCCAGCAGCCCGGTGGACTCGGAGACCCAGTACTTC
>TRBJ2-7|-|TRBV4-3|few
CASSQDRATAGGEQYF
TGCGCCAGCAGCCAAGATCGGGCAACTGCTGGGGGGGAGCAGTACTTC